This entry is about one T cell receptor beta chain. This clonotype appeared a few times. The specificity of this receptor is unknown. No base quality values were provided; no much bigger clone lies one nucleotide off. This sample was taken from a study of blood T cells in healthy people across ages (dated by TCRdb to between 2014 and 2016). Some background on the complete study: In model experiments, roughly one uniquely barcoded TCR beta cDNA molecule per two T cells was captured by template switching. To avoid experimental bias, donors of different ages were distributed randomly across sequencing lanes. Age-related changes in TCR beta repertoire diversity were measured in the study by deep sequencing normalized with unique cDNA molecular identifiers. The study analyzed two additional independent replicas of 1 million unique cDNA reads from the same blood draw for two donors, one aged 18 to 29 and one aged 80 or older. Four age groups were formed from the donors: young (average approximately 15 years), middle-aged (approximately 40), aged (roughly 59) and long-lived (about 80).

The receptor library was made with 5' RACE. The sample was run on an Illumina HiSeq 2500. A second PCR of roughly 6 to 11 cycles was run with a J-beta primer mix and a sample-barcoded 5' primer. A template-switch 5' adaptor carrying 12 random nucleotides introduced a unique molecular identifier onto each TCR beta cDNA molecule. Each sample yielded at least 3 million CDR3-containing paired-end reads. First-strand cDNA was synthesized from all RNA with the Mint cDNA synthesis kit, primed by a TRBC-specific oligonucleotide. All cDNA was treated with uracil-DNA glycosylase and then went through a first 18-cycle PCR with the universal primers M1SS and BC2_uni_R. On the authors' methods: Normalization of each sample was performed by random selection of 1 million high-quality reads, each carrying a distinct molecular identifier. Reads with shared molecular identifiers were discarded instead of being binned into consensus sequences. MiTCR, run with a Q25 quality threshold and the strictest error-elimination algorithm, handled CDR3 identification, clonotype clustering and error correction. A nonparametric unseen species model using Euler transformation provided a lower-bound estimate of total TCR beta diversity. TCRdb trimmed public reads at Q25 via fastp, called clones via MiXCR and kept in-frame beta chains. Rows with a matching CDR3 protein are joined into one entry that keeps the most common DNA and genes. TCRdb, not the original authors, processed these V and J calls. The sample table lists roughly 1.5 million distinct CDR3 sequences, under 55% of them with a count of one. The top ten clonotypes cover less than 5% of the sample.

Findings and caveats that apply to the study as a whole: Because profiling used bulk unsorted PBMCs, naive and antigen-experienced compartments could not be compared conclusively. Because donor CMV infection status was unknown, age-related changes in expanded clonotypes were potentially confounded. Estimates of total diversity from one million sequenced T cells were regarded as lower bounds and underestimates. As age increased, observed TCR beta diversity per million T cells dropped in a roughly linear way, and a significant reduction was already evident by age 40. Compared with the aged group, more naive CD4+ T cells, fewer expanded clones and increased TCR diversity were shown by the long-lived group, suggesting age selection. There was a strong correlation between observed TCR beta diversity and the percentage of naive T cells measured by flow cytometry.

Systemically healthy Caucasian individuals from Russia, around 39 in total and aged about 6 to 100 years, were included as donors. Around 9.8 milliliters of peripheral blood were collected from each donor into EDTA-treated Vacutainer tubes. Ficoll-Paque density-gradient centrifugation was used to isolate PBMCs, with at least 6 million per sample. Total RNA was extracted from PBMCs with Trizol reagent, with at least 6 micrograms obtained per sample. For every donor, flow cytometry on a PBMC aliquot measured the percentage of naive CD45RAhigh/CD27high T cells. CDR1 SGHNT and CDR2 YENEEA are derived from the germline V gene. The CDR3 starts with the cysteine, ends with the phenylalanine, and has 17 residues. Of the read, only the CDR3 DNA is kept; its 51 bases are in frame from base 1. Here V drops 0 bases and J drops 5 bases, and the junction holds 4 bases not matched to any gene.

The source of this sequence is a woman aged 18-30 years in good health. The V gene is TRBV11-3 and the J gene is TRBJ2-1, with TRBD2 matching 13 junction bases. Sequenced sample: blood. Read as DNA, the sequence is TGTGCCAGCAGCTTAGATTGGGGACTAGCGGGAAACAATGAGCAGTTCTTC. Its translation is CASSLDWGLAGNNEQFF.